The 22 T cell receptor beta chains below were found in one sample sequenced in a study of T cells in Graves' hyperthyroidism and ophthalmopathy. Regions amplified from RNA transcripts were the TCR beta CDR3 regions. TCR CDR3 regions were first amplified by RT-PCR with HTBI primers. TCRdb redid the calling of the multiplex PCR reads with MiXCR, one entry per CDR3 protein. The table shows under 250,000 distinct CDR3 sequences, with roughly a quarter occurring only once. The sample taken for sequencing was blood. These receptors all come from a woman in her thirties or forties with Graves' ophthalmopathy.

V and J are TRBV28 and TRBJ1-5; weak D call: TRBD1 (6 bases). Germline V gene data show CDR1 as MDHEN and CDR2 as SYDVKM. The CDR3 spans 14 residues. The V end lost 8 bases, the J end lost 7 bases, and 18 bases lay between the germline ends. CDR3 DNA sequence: TGTGCCAGCCGCCGCGGTGGGGGCTGGCAGCCCCAGCATTTT. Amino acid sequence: CASRRGGGWQPQHF.

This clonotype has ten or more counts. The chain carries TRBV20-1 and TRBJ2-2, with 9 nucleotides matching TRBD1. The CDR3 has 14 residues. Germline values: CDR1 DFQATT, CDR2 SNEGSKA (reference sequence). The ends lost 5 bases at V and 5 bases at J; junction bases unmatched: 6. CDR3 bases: TGCAGTGCTTCGACAGGGGGAAAAACCGGGGAGCTGTTTTTT. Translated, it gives CSASTGGKTGELFF.

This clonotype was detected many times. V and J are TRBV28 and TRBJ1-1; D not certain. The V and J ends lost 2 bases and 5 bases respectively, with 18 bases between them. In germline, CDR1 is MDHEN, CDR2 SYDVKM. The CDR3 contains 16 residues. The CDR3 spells CASSLPNGDSRTEAFF. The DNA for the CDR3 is TGTGCCAGCAGTTTACCTAACGGCGACTCGCGGACTGAAGCTTTCTTT. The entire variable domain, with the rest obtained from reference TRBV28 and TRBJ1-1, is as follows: DVKVTQSSRYLVKRTGEKVFLECVQDMDHENMFWYRQDPGLGLRLIYFSYDVKMKEKGDIPEGYSVSREKKERFSLILESASTNQTSMYLCASSLPNGDSRTEAFFGQGTRLTVV.

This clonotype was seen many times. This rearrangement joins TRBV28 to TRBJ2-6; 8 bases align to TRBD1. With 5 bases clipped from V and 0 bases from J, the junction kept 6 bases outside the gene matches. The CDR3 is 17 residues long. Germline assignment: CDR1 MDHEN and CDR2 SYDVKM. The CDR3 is CASSPGQAYSGANVLTF. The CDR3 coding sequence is TGTGCCAGCAGTCCGGGACAGGCTTACTCTGGGGCCAACGTCCTGACTTTC.

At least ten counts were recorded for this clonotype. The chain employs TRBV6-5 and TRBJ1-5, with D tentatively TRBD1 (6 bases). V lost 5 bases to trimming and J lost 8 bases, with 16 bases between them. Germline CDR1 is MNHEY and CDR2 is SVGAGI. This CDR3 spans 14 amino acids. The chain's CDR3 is CASSNTGKFEPQHF. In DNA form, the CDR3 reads TGTGCCAGCAGTAACACAGGGAAGTTCGAGCCCCAGCATTTT.

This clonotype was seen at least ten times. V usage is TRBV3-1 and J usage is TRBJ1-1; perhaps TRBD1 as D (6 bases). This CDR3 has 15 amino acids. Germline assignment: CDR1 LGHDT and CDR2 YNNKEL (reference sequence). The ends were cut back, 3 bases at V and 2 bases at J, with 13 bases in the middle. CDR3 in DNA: TGTGCCAGCAGCCACTCCGGGACATTCAACACTGAAGCTTTCTTT. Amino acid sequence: CASSHSGTFNTEAFF.

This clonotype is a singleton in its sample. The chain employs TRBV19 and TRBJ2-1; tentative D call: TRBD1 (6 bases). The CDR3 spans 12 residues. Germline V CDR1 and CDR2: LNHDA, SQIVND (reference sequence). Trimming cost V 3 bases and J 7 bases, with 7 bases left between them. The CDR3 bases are TGTGCCAGTAGTATCCAGGGGAATGAGCAGTTCTTC. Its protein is CASSIQGNEQFF. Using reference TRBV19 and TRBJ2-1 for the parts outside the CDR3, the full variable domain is DGGITQSPKYLFRKEGQNVTLSCEQNLNHDAMYWYRQDPGQGLRLIYYSQIVNDFQKGDIAEGYSVSREKKESFPLTVTSAQKNPTAFYLCASSIQGNEQFFGPGTRLTVL.

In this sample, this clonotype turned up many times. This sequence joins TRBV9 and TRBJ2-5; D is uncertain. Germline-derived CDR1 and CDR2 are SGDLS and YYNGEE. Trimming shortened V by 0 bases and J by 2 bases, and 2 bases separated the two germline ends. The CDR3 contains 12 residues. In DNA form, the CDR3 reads TGTGCCAGCAGCGTAGAACAAGAGACCCAGTACTTC. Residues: CASSVEQETQYF.

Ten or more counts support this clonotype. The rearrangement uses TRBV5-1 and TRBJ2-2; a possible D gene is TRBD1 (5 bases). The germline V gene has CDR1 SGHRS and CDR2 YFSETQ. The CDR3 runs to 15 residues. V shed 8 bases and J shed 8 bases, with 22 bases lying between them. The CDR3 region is CASQDNLAGLGELFF. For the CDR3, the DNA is TGCGCCAGTCAGGACAATCTTGCAGGGCTAGGGGAGCTGTTTTTT. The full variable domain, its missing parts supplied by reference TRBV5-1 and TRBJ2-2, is KAGVTQTPRYLIKTRGQQVTLSCSPISGHRSVSWYQQTPGQGLQFLFEYFSETQRNKGNFPGRFSGRQFSNSRSEMNVSTLELGDSALYLCASQDNLAGLGELFFGEGSRLTVL.

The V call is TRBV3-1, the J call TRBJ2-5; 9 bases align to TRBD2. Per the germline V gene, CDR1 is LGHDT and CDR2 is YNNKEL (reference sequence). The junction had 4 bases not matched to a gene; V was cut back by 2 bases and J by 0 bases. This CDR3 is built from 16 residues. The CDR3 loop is CASSQRSGRYQETQYF. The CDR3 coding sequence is TGTGCCAGCAGCCAACGTAGCGGGAGATACCAAGAGACCCAGTACTTC.

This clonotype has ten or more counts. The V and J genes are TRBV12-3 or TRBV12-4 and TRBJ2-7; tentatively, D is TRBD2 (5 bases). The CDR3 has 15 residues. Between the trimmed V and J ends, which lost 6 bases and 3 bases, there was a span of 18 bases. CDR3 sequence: CASRRTVYRDYEQYF. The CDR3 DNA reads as TGTGCCAGCAGGCGGACTGTTTATCGAGACTACGAGCAGTACTTC.

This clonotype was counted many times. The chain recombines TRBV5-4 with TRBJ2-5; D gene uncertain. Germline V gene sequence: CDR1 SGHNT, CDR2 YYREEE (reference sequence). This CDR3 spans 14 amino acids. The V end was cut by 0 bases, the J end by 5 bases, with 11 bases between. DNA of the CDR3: TGTGCCAGCAGCTTGGTAGGCCAGCCGGAGACCCAGTACTTC. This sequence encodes CASSLVGQPETQYF.

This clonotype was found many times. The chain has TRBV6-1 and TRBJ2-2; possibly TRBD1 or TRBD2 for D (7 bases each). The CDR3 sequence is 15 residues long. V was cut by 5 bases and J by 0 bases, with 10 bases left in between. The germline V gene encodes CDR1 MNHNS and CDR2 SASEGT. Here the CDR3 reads CASSSGTANTGELFF. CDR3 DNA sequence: TGTGCCAGCAGTAGCGGGACAGCGAACACCGGGGAGCTGTTTTTT.

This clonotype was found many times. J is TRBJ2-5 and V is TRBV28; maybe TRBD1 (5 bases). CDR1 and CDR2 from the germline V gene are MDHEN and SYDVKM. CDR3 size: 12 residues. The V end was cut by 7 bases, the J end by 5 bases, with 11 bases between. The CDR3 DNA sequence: TGTGCCAGCACTGACAGAGTGGAGACCCAGTACTTC. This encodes CASTDRVETQYF.

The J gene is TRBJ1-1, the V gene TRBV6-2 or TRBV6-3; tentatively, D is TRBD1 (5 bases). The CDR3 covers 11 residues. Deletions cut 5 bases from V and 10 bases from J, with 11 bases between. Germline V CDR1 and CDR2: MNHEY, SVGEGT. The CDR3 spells CASSQGRRAFF. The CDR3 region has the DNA TGTGCCAGCAGTCAGGGTAGGCGAGCTTTCTTT.

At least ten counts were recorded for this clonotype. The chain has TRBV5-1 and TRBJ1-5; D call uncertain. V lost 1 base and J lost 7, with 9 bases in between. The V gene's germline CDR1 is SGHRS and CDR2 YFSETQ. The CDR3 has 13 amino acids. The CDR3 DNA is TGCGCCAGCAGCTTGAGAGGGAAGCAGCCCCAGCATTTT. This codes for CASSLRGKQPQHF. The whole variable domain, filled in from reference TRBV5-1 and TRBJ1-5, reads KAGVTQTPRYLIKTRGQQVTLSCSPISGHRSVSWYQQTPGQGLQFLFEYFSETQRNKGNFPGRFSGRQFSNSRSEMNVSTLELGDSALYLCASSLRGKQPQHFGDGTRLSIL.

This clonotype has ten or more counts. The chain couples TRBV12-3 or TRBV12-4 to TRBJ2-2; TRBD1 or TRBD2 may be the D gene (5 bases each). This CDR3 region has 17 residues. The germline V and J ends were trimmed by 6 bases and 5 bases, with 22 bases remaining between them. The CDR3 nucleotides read TGTGCCAGCAGCCCCCCCCAGGGAGCGGTGGGAACCGGGGAGCTGTTTTTT. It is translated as CASSPPQGAVGTGELFF.

Written as DNA, the CDR3 is TGCGCCAGCAGCTTGGCACCGCTAGGAAAAGAGACCCAGTACTTC. It codes for CASSLAPLGKETQYF. The rearrangement uses TRBV5-1 and TRBJ2-5; D gene unclear. There are 15 residues in the CDR3. Trimming stripped 0 bases from V and 3 bases from J, with 12 bases between. Germline V gene sequence: CDR1 SGHRS, CDR2 YFSETQ.

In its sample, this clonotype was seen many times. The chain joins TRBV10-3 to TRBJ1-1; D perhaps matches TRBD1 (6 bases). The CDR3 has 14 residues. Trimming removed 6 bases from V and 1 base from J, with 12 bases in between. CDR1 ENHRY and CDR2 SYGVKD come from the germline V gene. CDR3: CAIRLGQTNTEAFF. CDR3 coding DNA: TGTGCCATCAGACTAGGACAGACGAACACTGAAGCTTTCTTT.

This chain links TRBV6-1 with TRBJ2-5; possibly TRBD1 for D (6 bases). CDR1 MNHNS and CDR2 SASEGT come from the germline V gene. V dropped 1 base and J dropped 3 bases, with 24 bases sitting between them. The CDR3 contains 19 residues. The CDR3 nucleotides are TGTGCCAGCAGTGAAGGTTGGGTTGAGGGATGGGGGCAAGAAGAGACCCAGTACTTC. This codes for CASSEGWVEGWGQEETQYF.

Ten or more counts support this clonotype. CDR3 sequence: CASSSPNSGNTIYF. The CDR3 DNA sequence: TGTGCCAGCAGTTCTCCTAACTCTGGAAACACCATATATTTT. The chain carries TRBV28 and TRBJ1-3; no reliable D call. The CDR3 loop spans 14 amino acids. Trimming left V 4 bases short and J 0 bases short, with 7 bases between. Germline-derived CDR1 and CDR2 are MDHEN and SYDVKM.

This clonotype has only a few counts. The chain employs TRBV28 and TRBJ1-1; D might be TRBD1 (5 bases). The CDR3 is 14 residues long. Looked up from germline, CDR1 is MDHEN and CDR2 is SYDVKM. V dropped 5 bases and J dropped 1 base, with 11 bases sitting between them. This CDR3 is CASSTQAPNTEAFF. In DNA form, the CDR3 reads TGTGCCAGCAGTACACAGGCTCCGAACACTGAAGCTTTCTTT.